Each of the 19 T cell receptor beta chains below was sequenced from the same sample in a study of T-cell memory formation after mild COVID-19. MiXCR, run by TCRdb on the 5' RACE reads, gives a single entry per CDR3 protein. Here the sample spans approximately 290,000 distinct CDR3 sequences, less than 20% being singletons. What was sequenced was PBMCs or a T cell subset sorted from them (not recorded which). The receptors shown here come from a man aged 18 to 30 who had mild COVID-19 (a few samples of this study predate the infection). Cell type and time point are not known.

This chain links TRBV7-9 with TRBJ1-1; a possible D gene is TRBD1 (6 bases). The CDR3 runs to 17 residues. Per germline, CDR1 SEHNR and CDR2 FQNEAQ (reference sequence). V shed 1 base and J shed 2 bases, with 17 bases lying between them. The CDR3 sequence: CASSLGPDRTPNTEAFF. The CDR3 region has the DNA TGTGCCAGCAGCTTAGGACCAGACAGGACCCCCAACACTGAAGCTTTCTTT.

This clonotype was detected ten times or more. Here the CDR3 DNA reads TGCGCCAGCAGCCCCTACCCCACAGCCCCGGTCCGTGAGCAGTACTTC. Protein: CASSPYPTAPVREQYF. V gene TRBV4-3 combines with J gene TRBJ2-7; D not certain. CDR3 length: 16 residues. Trimming left V 4 bases short and J 7 bases short, with 23 bases between. Germline loops: CDR1 LGHNA, CDR2 YSLEER.

This clonotype was seen at least ten times. The chain employs TRBV7-2 and TRBJ2-5; possibly TRBD1 for D (6 bases). V was shortened by 3 bases and J by 4 bases, with 12 bases between the two germline ends. The CDR3 sequence is 14 residues long. CDR1 and CDR2 (germline): SGHTA, FQGNSA. CDR3 protein: CASSFTGTVETQYF. Here the CDR3 DNA reads TGTGCCAGCAGCTTCACAGGGACGGTAGAGACCCAGTACTTC. The full variable domain, with the rest looked up from reference TRBV7-2 and TRBJ2-5, is GAGVSQSPSNKVTEKGKDVELRCDPISGHTALYWYRQSLGQGLEFLIYFQGNSAPDKSGLPSDRFSAERTGGSVSTLTIQRTQQEDSAVYLCASSFTGTVETQYFGPGTRLLVL.

This chain uses TRBV7-2 with TRBJ2-7, with 7 bases aligning to TRBD2. V dropped 4 bases and J dropped 6; count of bases not matched to a gene: 9. This CDR3 has 14 residues. Germline CDR1 SGHTA, CDR2 FQGNSA. The CDR3 DNA reads as TGTGCCAGCAGCTCTCAGTGGGGCGGGAGCGAGCAGTACTTC. Translated, it gives CASSSQWGGSEQYF. The full variable domain, with the rest looked up from reference TRBV7-2 and TRBJ2-7, is GAGVSQSPSNKVTEKGKDVELRCDPISGHTALYWYRQSLGQGLEFLIYFQGNSAPDKSGLPSDRFSAERTGGSVSTLTIQRTQQEDSAVYLCASSSQWGGSEQYFGPGTRLTVT.

This clonotype was seen a few times. The chain is built from TRBV10-3 and TRBJ1-1; 7 nucleotides match TRBD1. V was clipped by 8 bases and J by 0 bases; unmatched bases: 6. The germline V gene encodes CDR1 ENHRY and CDR2 SYGVKD. The CDR3 has 14 residues. DNA of the CDR3: TGTGCCATCTCCGAGACAGGGATGAACACTGAAGCTTTCTTT. It specifies CAISETGMNTEAFF.

The V gene is TRBV28, the J gene TRBJ2-3; 10 bases are a match to TRBD2. Germline V gene sequence: CDR1 MDHEN, CDR2 SYDVKM. With 4 bases clipped from V and 3 bases from J, the junction kept 10 bases outside the gene matches. The CDR3 is made up of 17 amino acids. CDR3 sequence: CASSSTERGGLTDTQYF. CDR3 DNA: TGTGCCAGCAGTTCCACCGAGCGGGGGGGCTTGACAGATACGCAGTATTTT.

The chain carries TRBV12-3 or TRBV12-4 and TRBJ2-1; D gene uncertain. This CDR3 has 12 amino acids. Trimming left V 2 bases short and J 14 bases short, with 13 bases between. The CDR3 reads CASSLNGFLEFF. The CDR3 DNA sequence: TGTGCCAGCAGTTTAAACGGGTTTTTGGAGTTCTTC.

This chain uses TRBV10-1 with TRBJ2-3; D is unresolved. Trimming took 2 bases from V and 1 from J, leaving 13 bases between them. Germline CDR1 WNHNN, CDR2 SYGVQD (reference sequence). The CDR3 covers 16 residues. The CDR3 sequence is CASSEGRFVGTDTQYF. CDR3 bases: TGCGCCAGCAGTGAGGGCAGGTTTGTGGGCACAGATACGCAGTATTTT.

This clonotype has ten or more counts. The chain couples TRBV7-3 to TRBJ2-3; D possibly corresponds to TRBD2 (7 bases). The CDR3 sequence is 15 residues long. Trimming took 6 bases from V and 0 from J, leaving 13 bases between them. Germline lookup yields CDR1 SGHTA and CDR2 FQGTGA. This CDR3 reads CASSLGGASTDTQYF. The CDR3 DNA is TGTGCCAGCAGTTTAGGGGGGGCTAGCACAGATACGCAGTATTTT. Variable domain in full (rest from reference TRBV7-3 and TRBJ2-3): GAGVSQTPSNKVTEKGKYVELRCDPISGHTALYWYRQSLGQGPEFLIYFQGTGAADDSGLPNDRFFAVRPEGSVSTLKIQRTERGDSAVYLCASSLGGASTDTQYFGPGTRLTVL.

V and J are TRBV6-2 or TRBV6-3 and TRBJ1-1, with D uncertain. The CDR3 runs 14 residues. Germline CDR1 and CDR2: MNHEY and SVGEGT. Trimming left V 2 bases short and J 0 bases short, with 7 bases between. CDR3 residues: CASSYGRLNTEAFF. CDR3 coding DNA: TGTGCCAGCAGTTACGGGCGGCTGAACACTGAAGCTTTCTTT.

This sequence joins TRBV7-2 and TRBJ2-1; D is perhaps TRBD1 (5 bases). The CDR3 runs 18 residues. Germline CDR1 is SGHTA and CDR2 is FQGNSA. The germline V and J ends were trimmed by 2 bases and 7 bases, with 24 bases remaining between them. As DNA, the CDR3 is TGTGCCAGCAGCTTAAAGGGGCAGGGCCCTAGTCTTTGGAATGAGCAGTTCTTC. This codes for CASSLKGQGPSLWNEQFF.

V gene TRBV6-6 combines with J gene TRBJ1-5, with 7 bases matching TRBD1. Germline CDR1 and CDR2: MNHNY and SVGAGI (reference sequence). The CDR3 covers 13 residues. Germline trimming cut 6 bases from V and 9 bases from J; bases unmatched to any gene: 8. CDR3 sequence reads: CASSRQGSGPQHF. CDR3 nucleotides: TGTGCCAGCAGCCGACAGGGCTCCGGGCCCCAGCATTTT.

This clonotype was counted at least ten times. The rearrangement links TRBV4-1 to TRBJ1-1, with 8 bases fitting TRBD1. This CDR3 contains 21 residues. The J segment lost 0 bases and the V segment lost 0 bases, leaving 18 bases of the junction unmatched. CDR1 is MGHRA and CDR2 is YSYEKL in the germline V gene. In DNA, the CDR3 is TGCGCCAGCAGCCAAGACCGGAGGACAGGGAAGGTCTCTCTGATGAACACTGAAGCTTTCTTT. Residues: CASSQDRRTGKVSLMNTEAFF.

This clonotype appeared many times. This chain connects TRBV7-2 to TRBJ2-5; D remains ambiguous. Germline V CDR1 and CDR2: SGHTA, FQGNSA. This CDR3 has 13 amino acids. Trimming cost V 2 bases and J 5 bases, with 9 bases left between them. The CDR3 DNA follows: TGTGCCAGCAGCTTAAGGCGGACGGAGACCCAGTACTTC. As protein: CASSLRRTETQYF.

This clonotype was found many times. V gene TRBV5-1 combines with J gene TRBJ1-6, with a tentative D call TRBD1 (6 bases). V lost 5 bases to trimming and J lost 0 bases, with 12 bases between them. Germline V gene data show CDR1 as SGHRS and CDR2 as YFSETQ. The CDR3 spans 16 residues. CDR3 DNA: TGCGCCAGCAGGACACAGGGCGGCTCCTATAATTCACCCCTCCACTTT. This sequence encodes CASRTQGGSYNSPLHF. Using reference TRBV5-1 and TRBJ1-6 for the parts outside the CDR3, the full variable domain is KAGVTQTPRYLIKTRGQQVTLSCSPISGHRSVSWYQQTPGQGLQFLFEYFSETQRNKGNFPGRFSGRQFSNSRSEMNVSTLELGDSALYLCASRTQGGSYNSPLHFGNGTRLTVT.

The table lists this clonotype with a few counts. V usage is TRBV7-2 and J usage is TRBJ1-3; D not certain. Germline assignment: CDR1 SGHTA and CDR2 FQGNSA. This CDR3 region has 13 residues. The V end lost 4 bases, the J end lost 4 bases, and 8 bases lay between the germline ends. CDR3 in DNA: TGTGCCAGCAGCTCCGGGGAAGGAAACACCATATATTTT. This codes for CASSSGEGNTIYF.

This clonotype was found a few times. The chain recombines TRBV27 with TRBJ2-1; D may be TRBD1 (6 bases). CDR3 length: 16 amino acids. Germline lookup yields CDR1 MNHEY and CDR2 SMNVEV (reference sequence). V lost 6 bases, J lost 0 bases, and 15 bases lay in between. The CDR3 loop is CASSLNTGSSYNEQFF. The CDR3 DNA sequence: TGTGCCAGCAGCTTAAATACAGGGAGCTCCTACAATGAGCAGTTCTTC.

The chain joins TRBV30 to TRBJ1-6, with D unclear. The length of the CDR3 is 12 residues. Germline V gene data show CDR1 as GTSNPN and CDR2 as SVGIG (reference sequence). Trimming took off 2 bases at V and 7 bases at J, with 6 bases between the two ends. The CDR3 bases are TGTGCCTGGAGTCCGTCGAATTCACCCCTCCACTTT. Its protein product is CAWSPSNSPLHF.

This clonotype was found a few times. The chain uses TRBV15 and TRBJ1-2; no firm D call. Trimming stripped 1 base from V and 6 bases from J, with 9 bases between. The germline gives CDR1 LNHNV, CDR2 YYDKDF (reference sequence). This CDR3 region has 13 residues. CDR3 protein: CATSRVLNDGYTF. For the CDR3, the DNA is TGTGCCACCAGCAGAGTTCTAAACGATGGCTACACCTTC.